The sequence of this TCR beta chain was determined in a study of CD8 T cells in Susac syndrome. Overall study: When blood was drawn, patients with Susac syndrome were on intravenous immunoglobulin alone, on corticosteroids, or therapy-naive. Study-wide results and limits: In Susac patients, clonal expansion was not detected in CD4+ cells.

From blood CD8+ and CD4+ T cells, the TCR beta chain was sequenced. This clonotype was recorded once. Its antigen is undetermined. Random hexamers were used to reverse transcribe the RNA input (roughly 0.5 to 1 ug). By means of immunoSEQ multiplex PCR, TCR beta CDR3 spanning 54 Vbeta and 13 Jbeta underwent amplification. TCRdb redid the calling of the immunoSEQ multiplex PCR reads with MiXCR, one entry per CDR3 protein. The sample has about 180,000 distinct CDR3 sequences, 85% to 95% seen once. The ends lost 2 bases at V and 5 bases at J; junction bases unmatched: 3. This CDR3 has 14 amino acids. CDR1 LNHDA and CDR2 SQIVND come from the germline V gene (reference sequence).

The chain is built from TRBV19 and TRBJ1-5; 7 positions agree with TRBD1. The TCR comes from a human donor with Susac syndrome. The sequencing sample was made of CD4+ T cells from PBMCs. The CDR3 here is CASSISRGDQPQHF. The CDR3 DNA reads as TGTGCCAGTAGTATAAGCAGGGGGGATCAGCCCCAGCATTTT.